This T cell receptor (beta chain) stems from a study of T cells in Graves' hyperthyroidism and ophthalmopathy. RNA transcripts served as the template for amplifying TCR beta CDR3 regions. HTBI primers were the set used in a first-round RT-PCR of the TCR CDR3. TCRdb reprocessed the multiplex PCR reads via MiXCR and lists one record per CDR3 protein. The table shows about 320,000 distinct CDR3 sequences, with roughly 15% occurring only once. This CDR3 contains 15 residues. The V gene's germline CDR1 is MNHEY and CDR2 SVGEGT. Researchers defined stable Graves' hyperthyroidism as no ophthalmopathy progression within 18 months. This clonotype has a count of ten or more. Relative to the germline gene, one junction end is altered; a read error may explain this.

This TCR was recovered from a man aged 25-45 years with Graves' hyperthyroidism. Material for sequencing was blood. J is TRBJ2-5 and V is TRBV6-2 or TRBV6-3; 9 positions match TRBD2. The DNA of the CDR3 is TGTGCCTGCAGGCTAGCGGGATGGGAGGGAGAGACCCAGTACTTC. This encodes CACRLAGWEGETQYF.